This T cell receptor (beta chain) was sequenced for a study of cytomegalovirus exposure and HLA in healthy donors. Study outcomes and limitations: Three chains linked to CMV were shown in vitro to be specific for CMV antigens. By HLA locus, TCR association rates varied in a later analysis, with DRB1 showing the most and HLA-C the fewest. Among immune exposure information, only CMV serostatus was available. When a later analysis compared HLA-associated TCR beta chains with equally common others, the HLA-associated chains turned out to be more clonally expanded and to have lower generation probabilities.

13 Jbeta primers and 60 Vbeta primers were used for the PCR. Data came from immunoSEQ multiplex PCR; TCRdb stores just in-frame clones and leaves some out. Seen here are roughly 140,000 clones, around 75% observed once, and the top ten hold about 4.7%. Germline V gene sequence: CDR1 MDHEN, CDR2 SYDVKM. The CDR3 runs to 17 residues. V shed 8 bases and J shed 1 base, with 22 bases lying between them. With respect to this clone: The antigen is unknown.

This chain connects TRBV28 to TRBJ2-3; possibly TRBD1 for D (6 bases). The TCR sequence derives from a man in his 60s in good health and CMV-seronegative. The sequenced sample consisted of PBMCs. The CDR3 DNA sequence: TGTGCCAGCGTAGGGGGAGAACCGCCTTCGGGCACAGATACGCAGTATTTT. Encoded protein: CASVGGEPPSGTDTQYF.